These 16 T cell receptor beta chains were all obtained from the same sample, sequenced in a study of shared clonotypes between healthy human individuals. The method was immunoSEQ multiplex PCR; TCRdb's version includes in-frame clones alone and lacks a portion of them. The profile shows around 2.5 million clones, approximately 94% of them singletons. Sequencing was performed on naive CD4+ T cells from PBMCs. Subset: CD45RA+ positively selected. The receptors originated from a man aged 18 to 35 in good health. Some clones in this sample may be carry-over from other donors' samples.

V usage is TRBV29-1 and J usage is TRBJ2-4, with D maybe TRBD1 (5 bases). The CDR3 has 13 amino acids. V was shortened by 4 bases and J by 7 bases, with 14 bases between the two germline ends. Germline CDR1 SQVTM, CDR2 ANQGSEA. The CDR3 region has the DNA TGCAGCGTTGTGGGGCAGTACATCAACATTCAGTACTTC. It translates to CSVVGQYINIQYF.

This clone has just one count. J is TRBJ2-3 and V is TRBV5-1, with 9 bases that match TRBD2. V shed 1 base and J 8 bases; nucleotides not matched to a gene: 17. This CDR3 is 18 amino acids long. Germline V gives CDR1 SGHRS, CDR2 YFSETQ. Here the CDR3 reads CASSLRSSGTQLGGTQYF. Here the CDR3 DNA reads TGCGCCAGCAGCTTGCGGTCTAGCGGGACCCAGTTGGGGGGTACGCAGTATTTT. Based on the CDR3 plus reference TRBV5-1 and TRBJ2-3, the full variable domain is KAGVTQTPRYLIKTRGQQVTLSCSPISGHRSVSWYQQTPGQGLQFLFEYFSETQRNKGNFPGRFSGRQFSNSRSEMNVSTLELGDSALYLCASSLRSSGTQLGGTQYFGPGTRLTVL.

This chain uses TRBV29-1 with TRBJ2-1; 9 bases match TRBD2. Germline-derived CDR1 and CDR2 are SQVTM and ANQGSEA. J was trimmed by 0 bases and V by 7 bases; bases with no gene match: 13. The CDR3 length is 17 residues. The CDR3 loop reads CSAQGSASGISYNEQFF. In DNA, the CDR3 is TGCAGCGCCCAAGGGTCGGCTAGCGGGATCTCCTACAATGAGCAGTTCTTC.

The V call is TRBV6-1, the J call TRBJ1-5, with unresolved D. The CDR3 length is 13 residues. Trimming cost V 5 bases and J 5 bases, with 10 bases left between them. Germline assignment: CDR1 MNHNS and CDR2 SASEGT. Here the CDR3 reads CASSFKEDQPQHF. CDR3 sequence (DNA): TGTGCCAGCAGTTTTAAAGAAGATCAGCCCCAGCATTTT.

The genes are TRBV6-6 and TRBJ2-1, with TRBD2 as a possible D gene (5 bases). The CDR3 runs 15 residues. V lost 2 bases and J lost 4, with 12 bases in between. CDR1 is MNHNY and CDR2 is SVGAGI in the germline V gene (reference sequence). This chain's CDR3 is CASSYVLARYNEQFF. The CDR3 DNA is TGTGCCAGCAGTTACGTTCTAGCCCGATACAATGAGCAGTTCTTC.

The chain recombines TRBV5-1 with TRBJ1-3; D might be TRBD1 (5 bases). The V end lost 3 bases, the J end lost 4 bases, and 23 bases lay between the germline ends. The CDR3 spans 18 residues. CDR1 is SGHRS, CDR2 YFSETQ, per germline. CDR3 sequence (DNA): TGCGCCAGCAGCTGGGGCCCCCGGGGAGTCGAATCCGGAAACACCATATATTTT. This translates into CASSWGPRGVESGNTIYF.

Written as DNA, the CDR3 is TGTGCCAGTAGGGGGGGCTCTAGCGATCCCTGCCTCTACGAGCAGTACTTC. Protein sequence: CASRGGSSDPCLYEQYF. The V gene is TRBV19, the J gene TRBJ2-7, with D perhaps being TRBD1 or TRBD2 (6 bases each). The CDR3 length is 17 residues. V lost 6 bases and J lost 3, with 24 bases in between. CDR1 and CDR2 from the germline V gene are LNHDA and SQIVND (reference sequence).

The chain couples TRBV2 to TRBJ1-1; no firm D call. CDR1 is SNHLY and CDR2 is FYNNEI in the germline V gene. The CDR3 consists of 11 residues. V lost 7 bases to trimming and J lost 7 bases, with 10 bases between them. This CDR3 reads CASKVGSEAFF. The DNA for the CDR3 is TGTGCCAGCAAAGTTGGCAGTGAAGCTTTCTTT.

The chain uses TRBV10-3 and TRBJ2-7; D ambiguous. The CDR3 is made up of 14 amino acids. The germline V gene encodes CDR1 ENHRY and CDR2 SYGVKD. Trimming pared 10 bases from V and 0 bases from J, leaving 16 bases between. The CDR3 here is CATSSSSSSYEQYF. The DNA for the CDR3 is TGTGCCACCTCTTCGAGTTCCAGCTCCTACGAGCAGTACTTC.

The CDR3 sequence: CSVAQLHEQYF. The CDR3 DNA reads as TGCAGCGTTGCACAGCTCCACGAGCAGTACTTC. This chain joins TRBV29-1 and TRBJ2-7; no reliable D call. The CDR3 has 11 amino acids. Germline V gene data show CDR1 as SQVTM and CDR2 as ANQGSEA. V lost 4 bases and J 5 bases, leaving 9 bases between the germline ends.

As to this clone: The same CDR3 arises from other DNA sequences in this sample as well. V usage is TRBV2 and J usage is TRBJ2-5; D ambiguous. V lost 6 bases to trimming and J lost 3 bases, with 5 bases between them. This CDR3 comprises 11 residues. Germline CDR1 SNHLY, CDR2 FYNNEI. For the CDR3, the DNA is TGTGCCAGCAGGCGAGAAGAGACCCAGTACTTC. As protein: CASRREETQYF.

CDR3 loop: CASSRDRGTWLFF. The CDR3 region has the DNA TGTGCCAGCAGCCGGGACAGGGGCACGTGGCTGTTTTTT. The chain is built from TRBV7-8 and TRBJ2-2; 10 nucleotides match TRBD1. The CDR3 consists of 13 residues. Trimming cost V 5 bases and J 13 bases; bases outside gene matches: 7. Germline CDR1 is SGHVS and CDR2 is FQNEAQ.

The J gene is TRBJ2-2, the V gene TRBV9; D gene unclear. CDR3 length equals 14 residues. The V end lost 1 base, the J end lost 0 bases, and 4 bases lay between the germline ends. Looked up from germline, CDR1 is SGDLS and CDR2 is YYNGEE. The CDR3 loop is CASSVNTNTGELFF. CDR3 bases: TGTGCCAGCAGCGTAAATACGAACACCGGGGAGCTGTTTTTT.

CDR3 nucleotide sequence: TGTGCCAGTAGTAGAAACGGGGGAATGAACACTGAAGCTTTCTTT. The encoded protein is CASSRNGGMNTEAFF. The chain combines TRBV19 with TRBJ1-1; a possible D gene is TRBD1 (5 bases). V lost 4 bases, J lost 0 bases, and 12 bases lay in between. The CDR3 loop spans 15 amino acids. CDR1 and CDR2 (germline): LNHDA, SQIVND (reference sequence).

This chain connects TRBV7-9 to TRBJ2-3; TRBD2 matches at 7 bases. The ends lost 3 bases at V and 6 bases at J; junction bases unmatched: 12. This CDR3 contains 16 residues. Germline V gene sequence: CDR1 SEHNR, CDR2 FQNEAQ (reference sequence). CDR3 sequence reads: CASSFAGANGGDTQYF. The DNA for the CDR3 is TGTGCCAGCAGCTTTGCGGGAGCGAACGGTGGGGATACGCAGTATTTT.

This chain uses TRBV28 with TRBJ1-4; D remains ambiguous. Trimming removed 6 bases at V and 4 bases at J, with 9 bases between. Per germline, CDR1 MDHEN and CDR2 SYDVKM. The CDR3 extends over 13 amino acids. CDR3 nucleotides: TGTGCCAGCAGAAATGGAGGTAATGAAAAACTGTTTTTT. Residues: CASRNGGNEKLFF.